Below, one T cell receptor beta chain is given with its context. V shed 4 bases, J shed 3 bases, and the junction held 6 bases outside the gene matches. The CDR3 spans 16 residues. Germline V gene sequence: CDR1 SGHDN, CDR2 FVKESK. The record originates from a study of response to subunit inactivated influenza vaccine. TCRdb processed the RT-PCR reads anew with MiXCR; each CDR3 protein has one entry. The sample shows hundreds of thousands of distinct CDR3 sequences, around a sixth of them seen only once. The sequences come from PBMCs from blood, collected roughly 12 days after vaccination. This receptor was obtained from a man aged 50-59 years who received an inactivated influenza vaccine. J is TRBJ2-3 and V is TRBV14, with TRBD1 matching over 11 bases. The CDR3 here is CASSRTGTGGTDTQYF. The CDR3 coding sequence is TGTGCCAGCAGCCGTACCGGGACAGGGGGGACAGATACGCAGTATTTT.